These 26 T cell receptor beta chains were sequenced from one sample in a study of control samples from healthy donors and cancer patients. Produced via immunoSEQ multiplex PCR; TCRdb's table is partial and in-frame only. The table lists roughly 130,000 clones, approximately 90% of them singletons, with about 9% in the top ten. Sequencing was performed on blood. The source is a man between 18 and 35 years old in good health.

This clone showed up just once. The chain is built from TRBV6-2 or TRBV6-3 and TRBJ2-7, with D tentatively TRBD1 or TRBD2 (5 bases each). The CDR3 length is 15 residues. Germline assignment: CDR1 MNHEY and CDR2 SVGEGT. Trimming stripped 5 bases from V and 0 bases from J, with 14 bases between. The CDR3 is CASSLFDGTSYEQYF. As DNA, the CDR3 is TGTGCCAGCAGTCTCTTTGACGGGACCTCCTACGAGCAGTACTTC.

The rearrangement joins TRBV5-4 to TRBJ1-1, with TRBD1 as a possible D gene (6 bases). Trimming cost V 0 bases and J 1 base, with 13 bases left between them. This CDR3 is built from 16 residues. Germline lookup yields CDR1 SGHNT and CDR2 YYREEE (reference sequence). CDR3 DNA sequence: TGTGCCAGCAGCTTGGGGGGGCTCTTGGGGAACACTGAAGCTTTCTTT. Protein product: CASSLGGLLGNTEAFF.

This clone was detected only a few times. The chain couples TRBV6-5 to TRBJ2-3, with no clear D. V was cut by 6 bases and J by 5 bases, with 12 bases left in between. Looked up from germline, CDR1 is MNHEY and CDR2 is SVGAGI. This CDR3 is built from 13 residues. The CDR3 reads CASRLGPQDTQYF. The CDR3 nucleotides are TGTGCCAGCAGGCTCGGACCCCAAGATACGCAGTATTTT.

The chain couples TRBV13 to TRBJ2-1; D gene ambiguous. CDR3 length equals 11 residues. V lost 3 bases and J lost 8, with 5 bases in between. From germline, CDR1 is PRHDT and CDR2 FYEKMQ (reference sequence). In DNA, the CDR3 is TGTGCCAGCAGCTTGGACGATGAGCAGTTCTTC. It encodes CASSLDDEQFF.

The V call is TRBV14, the J call TRBJ2-7, with a tentative D call TRBD1 (6 bases). Germline lookup yields CDR1 SGHDN and CDR2 FVKESK. The V end lost 3 bases, the J end lost 4 bases, and 19 bases lay between the germline ends. This CDR3 spans 16 amino acids. The chain's CDR3 is CASSQEMDRPPYEQYF. The CDR3 nucleotides are TGTGCCAGCAGCCAGGAAATGGACAGACCCCCATACGAGCAGTACTTC.

V is TRBV19 and J is TRBJ2-1; tentatively, D is TRBD2 (7 bases). V was clipped by 0 bases and J by 4 bases, with 13 bases between them. Germline CDR1 and CDR2: LNHDA and SQIVND (reference sequence). This CDR3 comprises 16 residues. The CDR3 sequence: CASSIDSRGHYNEQFF. The CDR3 coding sequence is TGTGCCAGTAGTATAGATTCGCGGGGGCATTACAATGAGCAGTTCTTC.

This clone has only one observation. The chain recombines TRBV5-6 with TRBJ1-6; weak D call: TRBD1 (6 bases). The CDR3 sequence is 14 residues long. In germline, CDR1 is SGHDT, CDR2 YYEEEE. The ends were cut back, 2 bases at V and 7 bases at J, with 10 bases in the middle. This chain's CDR3 is CASSFVRGNSPLHF. The DNA for the CDR3 is TGTGCCAGCAGCTTTGTCAGGGGAAATTCACCCCTCCACTTT.

CDR3: CASSQPGQNYEQYF. DNA for the CDR3: TGCGCCAGCAGCCAACCGGGACAAAACTACGAGCAGTACTTC. The chain joins TRBV4-1 to TRBJ2-7; weak D call: TRBD1 (6 bases). V lost 2 bases and J lost 3, with 11 bases in between. CDR1 is MGHRA and CDR2 is YSYEKL in the germline V gene. The CDR3 is 14 residues long.

The rearrangement uses TRBV7-9 and TRBJ2-1; 8 positions agree with TRBD2. The CDR3 has 16 residues. V was clipped by 3 bases and J by 3 bases; unmatched bases: 7. Germline V gene sequence: CDR1 SEHNR, CDR2 FQNEAQ (reference sequence). The CDR3 DNA sequence: TGTGCCAGCAGCTTTTTAGCGGGACCCATCTACAATGAGCAGTTCTTC. It specifies CASSFLAGPIYNEQFF.

J is TRBJ2-7 and V is TRBV3-1 (or the pseudogene TRBV3-2); 8 positions match TRBD2. The germline V gene encodes CDR1 LGHDT and CDR2 YNNKEL (reference sequence). The CDR3 extends over 16 amino acids. J lost 2 bases, V lost 0 bases, and 6 bases had no gene match. The CDR3 region has the DNA TGTGCCAGCAGCCAAGACCACGCGGGGGGACCCTACGAGCAGTACTTC. Residues: CASSQDHAGGPYEQYF.

V is TRBV5-6 and J is TRBJ1-1; 10 bases agree with TRBD1. Looked up from germline, CDR1 is SGHDT and CDR2 is YYEEEE. The CDR3 length is 15 residues. V shed 0 bases, J shed 4 bases, and the junction held 3 bases outside the gene matches. The CDR3 loop reads CASSLGQGAGTEAFF. CDR3 DNA sequence: TGTGCCAGCAGCTTGGGACAGGGGGCGGGCACTGAAGCTTTCTTT.

The V and J genes are TRBV18 and TRBJ2-7, with D unresolved. CDR3 size: 13 residues. With 2 bases removed from V and 3 bases from J, the gap between germline ends came to 8 bases. Germline CDR1 is KGHSH and CDR2 is LQKENI. CDR3 amino acids: CASSPVKGYEQYF. DNA for the CDR3: TGTGCCAGCTCACCAGTGAAGGGCTACGAGCAGTACTTC.

The rearrangement links TRBV10-2 to TRBJ2-7; unclear D gene. Trimming cost V 5 bases and J 2 bases, with 7 bases left between them. This CDR3 contains 12 residues. In germline, CDR1 is WSHSY, CDR2 SAAADI. CDR3 bases: TGCGCCAGCAGTCTCAGAGCCTACGAGCAGTACTTC. Its protein is CASSLRAYEQYF.

The CDR3 DNA follows: TGTGCCAGCAAAGGCCCCTACGAGCAGTACTTC. This encodes CASKGPYEQYF. V and J are TRBV14 and TRBJ2-7, with unresolved D. The CDR3 contains 11 residues. Between the trimmed V and J ends, which lost 7 bases and 2 bases, there was a span of 6 bases. In germline, CDR1 is SGHDN, CDR2 FVKESK.

This rearrangement joins TRBV2 to TRBJ1-5; TRBD1 might be the D (5 bases). The germline gives CDR1 SNHLY, CDR2 FYNNEI. This CDR3 is built from 14 residues. V gave up 0 bases and J gave up 4 bases, with 7 bases separating them. CDR3 in amino acids: CASSEAAGNQPQHF. The CDR3 bases are TGTGCCAGCAGTGAAGCCGCAGGGAATCAGCCCCAGCATTTT.

The rearrangement uses TRBV10-3 and TRBJ1-6; 12 nucleotides agree with TRBD1. From germline, CDR1 is ENHRY and CDR2 SYGVKD. V was clipped by 0 bases and J by 10 bases; unmatched bases: 4. This CDR3 is 16 amino acids long. The CDR3 is CAISESGQGARSPLHF. Here the CDR3 DNA reads TGTGCCATCAGTGAGTCGGGACAGGGGGCTCGATCACCCCTCCACTTT.

The chain joins TRBV7-9 to TRBJ2-7; D remains ambiguous. The CDR3 spans 15 residues. Germline CDR1 SEHNR, CDR2 FQNEAQ (reference sequence). V lost 1 base, J lost 7 bases, and 17 bases lay in between. CDR3 protein: CASSLEETGFGEQYF. In DNA, the CDR3 is TGTGCCAGCAGCTTAGAGGAGACGGGTTTCGGGGAGCAGTACTTC. The variable domain in full, with the rest retrieved from reference TRBV7-9 and TRBJ2-7, is DTGVSQNPRHKITKRGQNVTFRCDPISEHNRLYWYRQTLGQGPEFLTYFQNEAQLEKSRLLSDRFSAERPKGSFSTLEIQRTEQGDSAMYLCASSLEETGFGEQYFGPGTRLTVT.

The chain combines TRBV11-2 with TRBJ1-3, with D hard to call. This CDR3 region has 15 residues. CDR1 is SGHAT, CDR2 FQNNGV, per germline. V dropped 5 bases and J dropped 4 bases, with 15 bases sitting between them. The CDR3 region has the DNA TGTGCCAGCAGCGCCGGATCGACGGGCGGAAACACCATATATTTT. Its translation is CASSAGSTGGNTIYF.

The chain carries TRBV28 and TRBJ2-7; D gene unclear. The V end was cut by 3 bases, the J end by 6 bases, with 9 bases between. This CDR3 is built from 12 residues. Germline V gene sequence: CDR1 MDHEN, CDR2 SYDVKM. The CDR3 region has the DNA TGTGCCAGCAGTTTTGGCAGGCCCGAGCAGTACTTC. This sequence encodes CASSFGRPEQYF.

The chain joins TRBV3-1 (or the pseudogene TRBV3-2) to TRBJ2-3; D gene unclear. Germline CDR1 and CDR2: LGHDT and YNNKEL (reference sequence). V lost 4 bases, J lost 0 bases, and 11 bases lay in between. The CDR3 length is 15 residues. The DNA for the CDR3 is TGTGCCAGCAGCCCGAAGACTTCTAGCACAGATACGCAGTATTTT. Translated: CASSPKTSSTDTQYF.

V gene TRBV6-4 combines with J gene TRBJ2-1; TRBD2 agrees at 9 bases. V gave up 5 bases and J gave up 3 bases; unmatched junction bases: 5. The CDR3 runs 15 residues. CDR1 is MRHNA and CDR2 is SNTAGT in the germline V gene. The CDR3 loop reads CASSLEAGGYNEQFF. CDR3 bases: TGTGCCAGCAGTCTCGAAGCGGGGGGCTACAATGAGCAGTTCTTC.

The chain couples TRBV7-2 to TRBJ2-3; no clear D gene. V dropped 1 base and J dropped 9 bases, with 8 bases sitting between them. Per germline, CDR1 SGHTA and CDR2 FQGNSA. The CDR3 is made up of 12 amino acids. The CDR3 sequence: CASSLGYRTQYF. In DNA, the CDR3 is TGTGCCAGCAGCTTAGGGTACAGAACGCAGTATTTT. Filled out from reference TRBV7-2 and TRBJ2-3, the complete variable domain reads GAGVSQSPSNKVTEKGKDVELRCDPISGHTALYWYRQSLGQGLEFLIYFQGNSAPDKSGLPSDRFSAERTGGSVSTLTIQRTQQEDSAVYLCASSLGYRTQYFGPGTRLTVL.

V usage is TRBV30 and J usage is TRBJ1-3; D remains unclear. Germline CDR1 is GTSNPN and CDR2 is SVGIG (reference sequence). This CDR3 is 13 amino acids long. Trimming took off 2 bases at V and 4 bases at J, with 9 bases between the two ends. CDR3 bases: TGTGCCTGGAGTACTGGGTCCGGAAACACCATATATTTT. Amino acid sequence: CAWSTGSGNTIYF. The complete variable domain, with remaining parts taken from reference TRBV30 and TRBJ1-3, reads SQTIHQWPATLVQPVGSPLSLECTVEGTSNPNLYWYRQAAGRGLQLLFYSVGIGQISSEVPQNLSASRPQDRQFILSSKKLLLSDSGFYLCAWSTGSGNTIYFGEGSWLTVV.

The chain recombines TRBV6-2 or TRBV6-3 with TRBJ2-5; D gene ambiguous. The CDR3 has 11 amino acids. V was clipped by 1 base and J by 5 bases, with 2 bases between them. Germline lookup yields CDR1 MNHEY and CDR2 SVGEGT. The chain's CDR3 is CASSYFETQYF. Here the CDR3 DNA reads TGTGCCAGCAGTTACTTTGAGACCCAGTACTTC.

Concerning this clone: The sample holds other DNA sequences that translate to the same CDR3. The chain has TRBV10-3 and TRBJ2-3; no clear D gene. This CDR3 has 12 amino acids. From germline, CDR1 is ENHRY and CDR2 SYGVKD. Trimming removed 0 bases at V and 5 bases at J, with 3 bases between. DNA of the CDR3: TGTGCCATCAGTGAGTCCGGAGATACGCAGTATTTT. Amino acids: CAISESGDTQYF.

This chain links TRBV7-9 with TRBJ1-1; D perhaps matches TRBD1 (6 bases). CDR3 length: 16 amino acids. V was trimmed by 5 bases and J by 1 base, leaving 17 bases between them. Germline V CDR1 and CDR2: SEHNR, FQNEAQ (reference sequence). CDR3 amino acids: CASSPRTEGANTEAFF. CDR3 coding DNA: TGTGCCAGCAGCCCACGGACAGAGGGCGCGAACACTGAAGCTTTCTTT.